Shown below are 12 T cell receptor beta chains from a single sample sequenced in a study of Ad26.COV2.S vaccination and SARS-CoV-2 variants. Sample treatment: roughly 20 received Ad26.COV2.S at low or high dose, single or two shots; about five received placebo; per-sample allocation not given. Sampling was done on day 63 after the first vaccine or placebo injection. Sequenced by immunoSEQ multiplex PCR; TCRdb stores in-frame clones only, minus some. The repertoire includes under 600,000 clones, 89% of them detected once, and 1.7% sits in the top ten. This specimen consisted of peripheral blood, obtained in a trial of Ad26.COV2.S vaccine versus placebo. The receptors were sampled from a person aged 18-65 years who received the Ad26.COV2.S COVID-19 vaccine or a placebo.

The chain is built from TRBV27 and TRBJ1-6, with TRBD1 identical over 7 bases. Germline trimming cut 0 bases from V and 10 bases from J; bases unmatched to any gene: 6. This CDR3 spans 15 amino acids. Germline CDR1 MNHEY, CDR2 SMNVEV (reference sequence). CDR3 sequence: CASSLSMDRPSPLHF. The CDR3 nucleotides read TGTGCCAGCAGTTTATCGATGGACAGGCCCTCACCCCTCCACTTT.

On this clone itself: The sample contains more than one DNA sequence encoding this CDR3. The chain couples TRBV11-2 to TRBJ2-1; D remains unclear. Germline V gene lookup returns CDR1 SGHAT and CDR2 FQNNGV. The length of the CDR3 is 13 residues. V lost 2 bases, J lost 4 bases, and 6 bases lay in between. The CDR3: CASSLFSYNEQFF. The CDR3, as DNA: TGTGCCAGCAGCTTATTTTCTTACAATGAGCAGTTCTTC.

The chain joins TRBV5-1 to TRBJ1-1, with D tentatively TRBD1 (5 bases). The V end was cut by 4 bases, the J end by 4 bases, with 11 bases between. Germline-derived CDR1 and CDR2 are SGHRS and YFSETQ. This CDR3 has 13 amino acids. The CDR3 loop reads CASSAGFATEAFF. The CDR3 DNA is TGCGCCAGCAGCGCAGGGTTCGCCACTGAAGCTTTCTTT.

The V gene is TRBV6-2 or TRBV6-3, the J gene TRBJ2-7, with D possibly called TRBD1 or TRBD2 (5 bases each). Germline-derived CDR1 and CDR2 are MNHEY and SVGEGT. This CDR3 has 15 amino acids. The germline V and J ends were trimmed by 3 bases and 2 bases, with 14 bases remaining between them. The CDR3 spells CASSYEGTTTYEQYF. The CDR3 DNA follows: TGTGCCAGCAGTTATGAGGGGACGACTACCTACGAGCAGTACTTC.

The chain uses TRBV20-1 and TRBJ1-5; D perhaps matches TRBD1 (5 bases). CDR1 is DFQATT, CDR2 SNEGSKA, per germline (reference sequence). V was pared by 3 bases and J by 0 bases, with 15 bases between. CDR3 length: 16 amino acids. In DNA form, the CDR3 reads TGCAGTGCTAGTACCACACGGGGGATTAGCAATCAGCCCCAGCATTTT. Translating gives CSASTTRGISNQPQHF.

A word on this clone: At the DNA level, this CDR3 is encoded by other sequences in the same sample as well. V usage is TRBV7-2 and J usage is TRBJ2-3; the D is unclear. Trimming left V 4 bases short and J 2 bases short, with 4 bases between. The CDR3 is made up of 12 amino acids. Looked up from germline, CDR1 is SGHTA and CDR2 is FQGNSA. In DNA, the CDR3 is TGTGCCAGCAGCTCCTACACAGATACGCAGTATTTT. Translated, it gives CASSSYTDTQYF.

The chain uses TRBV7-9 and TRBJ2-1, with 13 bases identical to TRBD2. Germline V gene sequence: CDR1 SEHNR, CDR2 FQNEAQ (reference sequence). The V and J ends lost 5 bases and 9 bases, in that order; junction bases with no gene match: 13. The CDR3 is 17 residues long. The CDR3 loop is CASSNRLAGGPGSEQFF. CDR3 coding DNA: TGTGCCAGCAGCAACAGACTAGCGGGAGGACCTGGGAGTGAGCAGTTCTTC. Complete variable domain (other parts from reference TRBV7-9 and TRBJ2-1): DTGVSQNPRHKITKRGQNVTFRCDPISEHNRLYWYRQTLGQGPEFLTYFQNEAQLEKSRLLSDRFSAERPKGSFSTLEIQRTEQGDSAMYLCASSNRLAGGPGSEQFFGPGTRLTVL.

The chain is built from TRBV4-2 and TRBJ1-2; no clear D. V dropped 0 bases and J dropped 8 bases, with 13 bases sitting between them. Germline CDR1 is LGHNA and CDR2 is YNFKEQ. This CDR3 has 14 residues. CDR3 bases: TGTGCCAGCAGCCAAGATGCCCTACCCGGCGGCTACACCTTC. Encoded protein: CASSQDALPGGYTF.

J is TRBJ2-7 and V is TRBV15, with 9 bases matching TRBD2. This CDR3 contains 13 residues. V shed 6 bases and J 4 bases; nucleotides not matched to a gene: 4. The V gene's germline CDR1 is LNHNV and CDR2 YYDKDF (reference sequence). The CDR3 sequence: CATSSSGRYEQYF. The CDR3 DNA sequence: TGTGCCACCAGTAGTAGCGGGAGATACGAGCAGTACTTC.

As to this clone: Other nucleotide sequences in the sample specify the same CDR3. The rearrangement uses TRBV6-5 and TRBJ2-1, with TRBD2 matching over 7 bases. The CDR3 consists of 15 residues. Germline loops: CDR1 MNHEY, CDR2 SVGAGI. V was pared by 2 bases and J by 1 base, with 2 bases of the junction left unmatched. CDR3 sequence reads: CASSYRAGSYNEQFF. As DNA, the CDR3 is TGTGCCAGCAGTTACCGAGCGGGATCCTACAATGAGCAGTTCTTC.

The V call is TRBV30, the J call TRBJ2-7, with TRBD2 as a possible D gene (5 bases). Deletions cut 2 bases from V and 5 bases from J, with 22 bases between. This CDR3 has 16 residues. The germline V gene has CDR1 GTSNPN and CDR2 SVGIG (reference sequence). CDR3 loop: CAWSFGGLSGVNEQYF. The CDR3 nucleotides are TGTGCCTGGAGTTTTGGTGGACTCTCCGGGGTGAACGAGCAGTACTTC.

The V and J genes are TRBV30 and TRBJ1-5, with D perhaps TRBD1 (6 bases). CDR3 size: 13 residues. Trimming shortened V by 1 base and J by 2 bases, and 6 bases separated the two germline ends. Germline CDR1 GTSNPN, CDR2 SVGIG (reference sequence). The CDR3 DNA follows: TGTGCCTGGAGTGACAGGGGCAATCAGCCCCAGCATTTT. This sequence encodes CAWSDRGNQPQHF.